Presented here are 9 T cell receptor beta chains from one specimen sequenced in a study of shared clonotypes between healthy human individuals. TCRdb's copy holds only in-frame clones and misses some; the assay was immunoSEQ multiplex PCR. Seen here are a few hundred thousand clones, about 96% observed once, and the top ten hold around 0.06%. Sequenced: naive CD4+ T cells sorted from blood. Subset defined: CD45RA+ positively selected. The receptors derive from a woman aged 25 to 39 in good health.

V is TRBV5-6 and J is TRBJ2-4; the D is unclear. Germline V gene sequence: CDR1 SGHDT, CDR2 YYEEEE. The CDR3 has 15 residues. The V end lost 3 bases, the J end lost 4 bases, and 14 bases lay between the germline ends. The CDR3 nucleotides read TGTGCCAGCAGCTGGCGTGACCCGGGTAAAAACATTCAGTACTTC. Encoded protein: CASSWRDPGKNIQYF.

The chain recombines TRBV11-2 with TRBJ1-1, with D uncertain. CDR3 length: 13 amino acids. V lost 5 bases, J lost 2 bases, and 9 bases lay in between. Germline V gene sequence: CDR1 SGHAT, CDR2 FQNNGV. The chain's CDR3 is CASSQTLNTEAFF. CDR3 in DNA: TGTGCCAGCAGCCAAACCCTTAACACTGAAGCTTTCTTT. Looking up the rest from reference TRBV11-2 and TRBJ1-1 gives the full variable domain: EAGVAQSPRYKIIEKRQSVAFWCNPISGHATLYWYQQILGQGPKLLIQFQNNGVVDDSQLPKDRFSAERLKGVDSTLKIQPAKLEDSAVYLCASSQTLNTEAFFGQGTRLTVV.

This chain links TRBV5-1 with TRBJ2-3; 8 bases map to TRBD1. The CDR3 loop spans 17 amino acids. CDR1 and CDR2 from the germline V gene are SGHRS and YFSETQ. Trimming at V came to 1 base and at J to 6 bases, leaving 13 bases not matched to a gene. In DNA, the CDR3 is TGCGCCAGCAGCTTGAGGCAGGGGGCGCAAGGGTTGGATACGCAGTATTTT. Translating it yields CASSLRQGAQGLDTQYF.

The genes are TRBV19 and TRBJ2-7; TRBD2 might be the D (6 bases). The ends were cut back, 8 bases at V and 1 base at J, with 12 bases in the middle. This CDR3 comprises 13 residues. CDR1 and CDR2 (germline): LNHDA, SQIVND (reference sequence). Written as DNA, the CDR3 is TGTGCCAGTGCACCGGGACTGTCCTACGAGCAGTACTTC. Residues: CASAPGLSYEQYF. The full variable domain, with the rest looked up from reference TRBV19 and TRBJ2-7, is DGGITQSPKYLFRKEGQNVTLSCEQNLNHDAMYWYRQDPGQGLRLIYYSQIVNDFQKGDIAEGYSVSREKKESFPLTVTSAQKNPTAFYLCASAPGLSYEQYFGPGTRLTVT.

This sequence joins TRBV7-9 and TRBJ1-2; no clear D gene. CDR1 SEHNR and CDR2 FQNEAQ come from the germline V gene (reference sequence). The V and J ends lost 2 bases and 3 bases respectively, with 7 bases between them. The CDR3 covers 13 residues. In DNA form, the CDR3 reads TGTGCCAGCAGCTTAACTACACACTATGGCTACACCTTC. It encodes CASSLTTHYGYTF.

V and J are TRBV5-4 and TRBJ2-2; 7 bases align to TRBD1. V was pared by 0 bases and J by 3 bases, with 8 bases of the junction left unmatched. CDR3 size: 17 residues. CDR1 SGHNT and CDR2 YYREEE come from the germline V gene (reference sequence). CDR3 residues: CASSLALKGAYTGELFF. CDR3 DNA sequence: TGTGCCAGCAGCTTGGCCCTGAAGGGGGCGTACACCGGGGAGCTGTTTTTT.

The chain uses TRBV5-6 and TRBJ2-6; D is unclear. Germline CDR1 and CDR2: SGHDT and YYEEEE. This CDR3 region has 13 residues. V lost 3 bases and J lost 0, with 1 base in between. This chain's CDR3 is CASSYSGANVLTF. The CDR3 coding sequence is TGTGCCAGCAGCTACTCTGGGGCCAACGTCCTGACTTTC.

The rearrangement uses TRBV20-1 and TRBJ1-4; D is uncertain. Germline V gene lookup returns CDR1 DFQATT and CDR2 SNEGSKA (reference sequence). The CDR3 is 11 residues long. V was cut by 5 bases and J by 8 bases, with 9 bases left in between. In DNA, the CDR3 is TGCAGTGCTGGATTTAACGAAAAACTGTTTTTT. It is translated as CSAGFNEKLFF.

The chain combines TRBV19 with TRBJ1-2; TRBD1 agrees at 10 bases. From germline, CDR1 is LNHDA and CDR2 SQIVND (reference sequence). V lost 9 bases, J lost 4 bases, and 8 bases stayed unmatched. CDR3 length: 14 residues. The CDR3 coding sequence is TGTGCCAGCACCGGGACAGGGGATCCCTATGGCTACACCTTC. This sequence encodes CASTGTGDPYGYTF.